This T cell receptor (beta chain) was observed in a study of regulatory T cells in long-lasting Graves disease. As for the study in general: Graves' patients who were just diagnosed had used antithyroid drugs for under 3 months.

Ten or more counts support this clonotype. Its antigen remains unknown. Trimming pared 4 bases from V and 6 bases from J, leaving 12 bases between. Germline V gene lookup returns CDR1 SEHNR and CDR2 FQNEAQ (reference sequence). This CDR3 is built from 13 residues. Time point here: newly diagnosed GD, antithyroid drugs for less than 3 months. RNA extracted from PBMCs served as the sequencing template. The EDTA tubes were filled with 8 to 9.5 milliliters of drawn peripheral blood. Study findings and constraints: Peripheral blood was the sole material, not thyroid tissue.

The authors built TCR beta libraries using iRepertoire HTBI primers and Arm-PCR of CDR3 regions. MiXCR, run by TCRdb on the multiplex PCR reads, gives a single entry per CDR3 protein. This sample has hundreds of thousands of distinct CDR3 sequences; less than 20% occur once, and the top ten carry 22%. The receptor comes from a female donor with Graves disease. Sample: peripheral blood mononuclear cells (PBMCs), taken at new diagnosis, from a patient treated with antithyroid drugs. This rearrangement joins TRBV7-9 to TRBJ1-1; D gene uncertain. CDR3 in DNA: TGTGCCAGCAGCTCGATCTTAGGGCCTGAAGCTTTCTTT. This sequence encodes CASSSILGPEAFF. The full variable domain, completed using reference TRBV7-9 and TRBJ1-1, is DTGVSQNPRHKITKRGQNVTFRCDPISEHNRLYWYRQTLGQGPEFLTYFQNEAQLEKSRLLSDRFSAERPKGSFSTLEIQRTEQGDSAMYLCASSSILGPEAFFGQGTRLTVV.